Ten or more counts support the clone carrying this T cell receptor (beta chain). This sample was taken from a study of Graves' ophthalmopathy and Graves' hyperthyroidism. The authors amplified TCR beta CDR3 regions from RNA transcripts. First-round RT-PCR relied on HTBI primers, and a second-round multiplex PCR came next. TCRdb reprocessed the multiplex PCR reads with MiXCR, giving one entry per CDR3 protein. The repertoire holds some 390,000 distinct CDR3 sequences, approximately 20% seen once, with 1.6% in the top ten. This receptor was identified in a woman between 18 and 29 years old with Graves' ophthalmopathy. Sequencing input: peripheral blood.

The chain's CDR3 is CASSLTGTGFYEQYF. The DNA for the CDR3 is TGTGCCAGCAGCCTAACCGGGACAGGGTTCTACGAGCAGTACTTC. The chain couples TRBV6-5 to TRBJ2-7; 9 nucleotides line up with TRBD1. V gave up 6 bases and J gave up 3 bases; unmatched junction bases: 9. Germline V CDR1 and CDR2: MNHEY, SVGAGI. The CDR3 is 15 amino acids.